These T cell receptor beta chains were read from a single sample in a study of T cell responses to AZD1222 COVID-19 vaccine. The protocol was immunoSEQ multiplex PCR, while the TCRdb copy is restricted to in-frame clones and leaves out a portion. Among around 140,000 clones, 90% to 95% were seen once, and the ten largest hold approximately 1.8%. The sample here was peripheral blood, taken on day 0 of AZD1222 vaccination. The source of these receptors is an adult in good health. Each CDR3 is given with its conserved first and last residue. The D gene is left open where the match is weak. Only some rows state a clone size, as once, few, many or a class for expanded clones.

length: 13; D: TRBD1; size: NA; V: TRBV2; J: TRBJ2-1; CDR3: CASGGQLPNEQFF; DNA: TGTGCCAGCGGGGGACAGCTCCCCAATGAGCAGTTCTTC
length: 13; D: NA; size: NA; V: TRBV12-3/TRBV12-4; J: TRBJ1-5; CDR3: CASSLGVYQPQHF; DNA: TGTGCCAGCAGTCTAGGGGTTTATCAGCCCCAGCATTTT
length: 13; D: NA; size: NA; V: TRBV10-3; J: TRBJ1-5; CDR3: CAIGGTSNQPQHF; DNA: TGTGCCATCGGAGGGACGAGCAATCAGCCCCAGCATTTT
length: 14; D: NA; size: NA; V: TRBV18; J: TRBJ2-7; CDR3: CASSQTTGSYEQYF; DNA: TGTGCCAGCTCCCAAACGACAGGCTCATACGAGCAGTACTTC
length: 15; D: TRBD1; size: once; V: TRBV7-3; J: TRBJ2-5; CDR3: CASSRTGTAQETQYF; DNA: TGTGCCAGCAGCAGGACCGGGACAGCCCAAGAGACCCAGTACTTC
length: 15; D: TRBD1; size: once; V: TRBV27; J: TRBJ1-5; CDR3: CASRSERTGEQPQHF; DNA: TGTGCCAGCAGATCTGAAAGGACAGGGGAGCAGCCCCAGCATTTT
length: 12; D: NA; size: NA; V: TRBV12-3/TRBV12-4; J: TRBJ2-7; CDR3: CASTGVAYEQYF; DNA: TGTGCCAGCACCGGGGTAGCCTACGAGCAGTACTTC
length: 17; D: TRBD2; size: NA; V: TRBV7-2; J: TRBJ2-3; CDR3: CASSLGLAGGTTDTQYF; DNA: TGTGCCAGCAGCTTAGGGCTAGCGGGGGGAACCACAGATACGCAGTATTTT
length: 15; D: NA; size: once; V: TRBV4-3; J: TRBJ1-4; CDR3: CASSQARDTNEKLFF; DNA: TGCGCCAGCAGCCAAGCGCGGGACACTAATGAAAAACTGTTTTTT
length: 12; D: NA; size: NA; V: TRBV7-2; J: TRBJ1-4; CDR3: CASSLAEEKLFF; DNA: TGTGCCAGCAGCTTAGCGGAAGAAAAACTGTTTTTT
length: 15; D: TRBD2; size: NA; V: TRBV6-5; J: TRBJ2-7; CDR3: CASSDSSGGPYEQYF; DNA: TGTGCCAGCAGTGACTCCTCGGGGGGGCCCTACGAGCAGTACTTC
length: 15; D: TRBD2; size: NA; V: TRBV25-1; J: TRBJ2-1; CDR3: CASRETSGRPYEQFF; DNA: TGTGCCAGCAGGGAGACTAGCGGGAGGCCCTATGAGCAGTTCTTC
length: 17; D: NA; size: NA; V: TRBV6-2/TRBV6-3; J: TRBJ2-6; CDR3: CASSSPGPGLGTNVLTF; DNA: TGTGCCAGCAGTAGCCCGGGACCAGGGCTGGGGACCAACGTCCTGACTTTC
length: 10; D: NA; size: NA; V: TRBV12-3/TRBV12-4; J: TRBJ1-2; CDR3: CATKGDGYTF; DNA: TGTGCCACGAAAGGGGATGGCTACACCTTC
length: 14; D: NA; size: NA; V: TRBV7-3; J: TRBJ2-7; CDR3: CASSLFHSSYEQYF; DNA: TGTGCCAGCAGCTTATTCCACAGTTCCTACGAGCAGTACTTC
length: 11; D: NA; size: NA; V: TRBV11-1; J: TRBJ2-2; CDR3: CASSLRGELFF; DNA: TGTGCCAGCAGCTTGAGGGGGGAGCTGTTTTTT
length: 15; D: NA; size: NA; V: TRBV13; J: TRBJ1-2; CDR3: CASSLPPSSNYGYTF; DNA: TGTGCCAGCAGCCTCCCCCCCTCCTCGAACTATGGCTACACCTTC
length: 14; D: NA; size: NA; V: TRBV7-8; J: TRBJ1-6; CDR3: CASSLASARPPLHF; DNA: TGTGCCAGCAGCTTAGCGTCGGCTCGGCCACCCCTCCACTTT
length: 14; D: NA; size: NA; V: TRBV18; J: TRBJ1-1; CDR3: CASSPRVLNTEAFF; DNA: TGTGCCAGCTCACCACGAGTCCTGAACACTGAAGCTTTCTTT
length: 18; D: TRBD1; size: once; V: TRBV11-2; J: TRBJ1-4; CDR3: CASRLLAGGAATNEKLFF; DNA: TGTGCCAGCAGACTACTGGCAGGGGGCGCCGCAACTAATGAAAAACTGTTTTTT
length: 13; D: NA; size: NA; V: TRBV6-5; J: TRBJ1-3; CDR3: CASSYGSGNTIYF; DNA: TGTGCCAGCAGTTATGGGAGTGGAAACACCATATATTTT
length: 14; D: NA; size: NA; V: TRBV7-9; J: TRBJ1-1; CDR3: CASEAGLMNTEAFF; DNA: TGTGCCAGCGAGGCGGGACTCATGAACACTGAAGCTTTCTTT
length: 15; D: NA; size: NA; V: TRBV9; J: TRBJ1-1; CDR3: CASSPPATVNTEAFF; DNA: TGTGCCAGCAGTCCCCCCGCGACAGTGAACACTGAAGCTTTCTTT
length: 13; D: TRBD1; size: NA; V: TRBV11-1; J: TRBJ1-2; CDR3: CASSPTGVQGYTF; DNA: TGTGCCAGCAGCCCCACAGGGGTTCAAGGCTACACCTTC
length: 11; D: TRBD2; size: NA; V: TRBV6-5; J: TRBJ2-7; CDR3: CASSSGGEQYF; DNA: TGTGCCAGCAGTTCGGGGGGGGAGCAGTACTTC
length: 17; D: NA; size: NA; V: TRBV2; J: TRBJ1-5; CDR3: CASSGRIREGGNQPQHF; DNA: TGTGCCAGCAGCGGGAGGATAAGGGAGGGCGGCAATCAGCCCCAGCATTTT
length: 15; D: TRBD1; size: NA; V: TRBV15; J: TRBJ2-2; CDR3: CATSWAGGNTGELFF; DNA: TGTGCCACCAGTTGGGCAGGGGGCAACACCGGGGAGCTGTTTTTT
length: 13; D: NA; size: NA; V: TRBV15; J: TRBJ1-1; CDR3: CATSRGEDTEAFF; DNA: TGTGCCACCAGCAGAGGGGAGGACACTGAAGCTTTCTTT
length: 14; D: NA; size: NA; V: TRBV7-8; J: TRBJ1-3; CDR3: CASSYRGPGNTIYF; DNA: TGTGCCAGCAGCTACCGGGGTCCCGGAAACACCATATATTTT
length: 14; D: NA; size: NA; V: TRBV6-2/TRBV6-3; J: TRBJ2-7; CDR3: CASSYTGSSYEQYF; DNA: TGTGCCAGCAGTTACACAGGGAGCTCCTACGAGCAGTACTTC
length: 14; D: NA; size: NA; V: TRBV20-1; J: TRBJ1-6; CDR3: CSASRGEADSPLHF; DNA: TGCAGTGCTAGTCGCGGGGAGGCGGATTCACCCCTCCACTTT
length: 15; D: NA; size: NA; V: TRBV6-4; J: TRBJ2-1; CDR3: CASSDFEGSYNEQFF; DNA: TGTGCCAGCAGTGACTTCGAGGGCTCCTACAATGAGCAGTTCTTC
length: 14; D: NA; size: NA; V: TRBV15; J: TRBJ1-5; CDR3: CATRGGYSNQPQHF; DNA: TGTGCCACCAGGGGCGGATATAGCAATCAGCCCCAGCATTTT
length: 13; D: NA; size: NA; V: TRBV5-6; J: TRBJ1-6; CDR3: CASSLPGGSPLHF; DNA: TGTGCCAGCAGCTTGCCGGGAGGGTCACCCCTCCACTTT
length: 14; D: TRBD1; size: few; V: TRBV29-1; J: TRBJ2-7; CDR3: CSVQQGAPTGEQYF; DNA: TGCAGCGTCCAACAGGGGGCTCCTACGGGCGAGCAGTACTTC
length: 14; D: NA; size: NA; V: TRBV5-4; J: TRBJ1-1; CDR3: CASSKRGSNTEAFF; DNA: TGTGCCAGCAGCAAACGGGGATCGAACACTGAAGCTTTCTTT
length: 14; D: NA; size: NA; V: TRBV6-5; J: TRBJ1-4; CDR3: CASRVDSENEKLFF; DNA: TGTGCCAGCAGAGTGGACAGTGAAAATGAAAAACTGTTTTTT
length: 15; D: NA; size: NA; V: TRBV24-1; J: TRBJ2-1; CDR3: CATSDLGRDVREQFF; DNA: TGTGCCACCAGTGATTTGGGGCGGGACGTGAGAGAGCAGTTCTTC
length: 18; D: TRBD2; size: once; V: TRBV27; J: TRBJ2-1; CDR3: CASSLYGGGGIGNNEQFF; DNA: TGTGCCAGCAGTTTATATGGGGGGGGAGGGATTGGTAACAATGAGCAGTTCTTC
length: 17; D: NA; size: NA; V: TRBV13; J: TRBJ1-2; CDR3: CASSLAGMSGTNYGYTF; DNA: TGTGCCAGCAGCTTAGCCGGTATGTCAGGTACGAACTATGGCTACACCTTC
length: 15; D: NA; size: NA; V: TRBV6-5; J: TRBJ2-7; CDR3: CASTPQGGFSYEQYF; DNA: TGTGCCAGCACCCCCCAGGGAGGCTTCTCCTACGAGCAGTACTTC
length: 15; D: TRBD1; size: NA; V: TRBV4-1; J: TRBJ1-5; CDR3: CASSQDLTGIQPQHF; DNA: TGCGCCAGCAGCCAAGATCTGACAGGGATTCAGCCCCAGCATTTT
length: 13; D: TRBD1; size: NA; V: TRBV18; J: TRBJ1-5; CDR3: CASSADRDQPQHF; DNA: TGTGCCAGCTCAGCCGACAGGGATCAGCCCCAGCATTTT
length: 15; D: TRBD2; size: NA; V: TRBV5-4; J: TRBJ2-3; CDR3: CASSLGLAGMDTQYF; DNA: TGTGCCAGCAGCTTGGGACTAGCAGGAATGGATACGCAGTATTTT
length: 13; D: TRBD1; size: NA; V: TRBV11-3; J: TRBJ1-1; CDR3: CASSLGGNTEAFF; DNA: TGTGCCAGCAGCCTAGGGGGCAACACTGAAGCTTTCTTT
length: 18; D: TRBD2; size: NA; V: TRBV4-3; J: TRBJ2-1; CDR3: CASSQAVLRGSPYNEQFF; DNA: TGCGCCAGCAGCCAAGCCGTCCTCCGCGGGAGCCCCTACAATGAGCAGTTCTTC
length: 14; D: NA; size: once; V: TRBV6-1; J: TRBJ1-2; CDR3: CASSEVATNYGYTF; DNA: TGTGCCAGCAGTGAAGTCGCCACTAACTATGGCTACACCTTC
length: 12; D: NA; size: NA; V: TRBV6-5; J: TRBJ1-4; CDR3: CASTRTVEKLFF; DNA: TGTGCCAGCACCCGAACGGTTGAAAAACTGTTTTTT